This entry describes one T cell receptor beta chain. This sample stems from a study of tumor and adjacent non-tumor tissue in lung cancer. Three rounds of nested PCR, following a modified ARM-PCR protocol, produced the TCRbeta library. Using its own MiXCR run on the multiplex PCR reads, TCRdb lists one record per CDR3 protein. This table has approximately 90,000 distinct CDR3 sequences, roughly 77% appearing once. The template was RNA from unsorted bulk tissue. More than 3 cm separated this lung sample from the edge of the tumor. This CDR3 contains 13 residues. V was shortened by 6 bases and J by 9 bases, with 17 bases between the two germline ends.

This clonotype was obtained from a woman aged 45 to 65 with non-small cell lung cancer. The chain recombines TRBV12-3 or TRBV12-4 with TRBJ1-1; no reliable D call. The source material was distant non-tumor lung tissue. This CDR3 reads CASSFGGKRKAFF. DNA for the CDR3: TGTGCCAGCAGCTTTGGCGGCAAGAGGAAAGCTTTCTTT.